This T cell receptor (beta chain) is from a study of T cells in Graves' hyperthyroidism and ophthalmopathy. Amplification targeted TCR beta CDR3 regions from RNA transcripts. HTBI primers were used for first-round RT-PCR of the TCR CDR3. A single record per CDR3 protein comes from TCRdb applying MiXCR to the multiplex PCR reads. Found here are some 420,000 distinct CDR3 sequences, 12% to 15% of them singletons; the top ten hold more than 4.5%. The length of the CDR3 is 12 residues. Trimming shortened V by 7 bases and J by 5 bases, and 11 bases separated the two germline ends. This clonotype occurred many times. What it binds is not known. Overall study findings and caveats: Median prediction lead before ophthalmopathy onset was around 7 months with the model.

Patients counted as stable if ophthalmopathy did not develop within 18 months. These patients, aged 18 to 65, had recently diagnosed hyperthyroidism lasting under 2 months. V and J are TRBV12-3 or TRBV12-4 and TRBJ1-1; D uncertain. Sequencing input: blood. This receptor was taken from a woman aged 18 to 35 with Graves' hyperthyroidism. The CDR3 sequence: CASNKVETEAFF. The CDR3, as DNA: TGTGCCAGCAATAAGGTAGAGACTGAAGCTTTCTTT.